The clone carrying this TCR beta chain was seen many times. Its matching antigen is unknown. Time point defined: sample taken at primary tumor resection. The data stem from a study of spatial heterogeneity in lung cancer. TCR cDNA molecules each had a unique molecular identifier. TCRdb recomputed calls from the 5' RACE reads with MiXCR, one row per CDR3 protein. This table has about 23,000 distinct CDR3 sequences, about 4.5% appearing once. Germline V lookup: CDR1 MNHEY, CDR2 SVGEGT. The CDR3 is 13 residues long. J lost 9 bases, V lost 6 bases, and 4 bases had no gene match. Findings and caveats of the study: It was found that expanded intratumoral alpha and beta TCR counts tracked tumor mutation counts.

The J gene is TRBJ2-1, the V gene TRBV6-2 or TRBV6-3; the match to TRBD1 covers 11 bases. Material: lung tumor tissue, obtained at surgery. The clonotype was recovered from a male donor with early-stage non-small cell lung cancer. The CDR3 is CASRTGQGVEQFF. The CDR3 bases are TGTGCCAGCAGGACGGGACAGGGGGTTGAGCAGTTCTTC.